The 13 T cell receptor beta chains given below trace back to one sample, sequenced in a study of tumor-infiltrating lymphocytes in primary liver carcinoma. Scientists recovered RNA and DNA together from roughly 20-30 mg of unsorted bulk tissue. TCR beta cDNA came from about 450 ng total RNA, primed with a constant-region primer. Libraries covering TCR beta were generated through three nested multiplex PCR rounds (using a slightly modified ARM-PCR). The first two PCR rounds used TRBV1-TRBV30 forward primers with a C-beta reverse primer, approximately 11 cycles each. TCRdb ran MiXCR on the multiplex PCR reads and lists one entry per CDR3 protein. This table holds about 22,000 distinct CDR3 sequences, roughly 85% found once. Sequenced: liver tumor tissue from sampling region 1. This sample's subset: tumor region T1, superior pole. Receptors were obtained from a woman under 40 with primary liver carcinoma and hepatitis B virus infection.

In the case of this clonotype: The junction departs from the called germline gene at one end, perhaps through a read error. This rearrangement joins TRBV7-9 to TRBJ2-1; no reliable D call. The CDR3 length is 15 residues. Germline V gene data show CDR1 as SEHNR and CDR2 as FQNEAQ (reference sequence). CDR3 protein: CASSPGGSSYNKQFF. CDR3 nucleotides: TGTGCCAGCAGCCCCGGTGGTAGCTCCTACAATAAGCAGTTCTTC.

V usage is TRBV30 and J usage is TRBJ1-4, with no clear D. CDR1 is GTSNPN and CDR2 is SVGIG in the germline V gene (reference sequence). This CDR3 region has 12 residues. Trimming pared 6 bases from V and 8 bases from J, leaving 13 bases between. CDR3 coding DNA: TGTGCCTGTAGCATCCTTCGGGAAAAACTGTTTTTT. Translation gives CACSILREKLFF.

This chain links TRBV30 with TRBJ2-3, with D uncertain. The CDR3 is 14 residues long. With 2 bases removed from V and 1 base from J, the gap between germline ends came to 10 bases. Germline CDR1 and CDR2: GTSNPN and SVGIG (reference sequence). CDR3 residues: CAWSLWTGTDTQYF. CDR3 coding DNA: TGTGCCTGGAGTCTGTGGACGGGCACAGATACGCAGTATTTT.

About this clonotype itself: Given a much more abundant clone one base away, this may be a read error. CDR3 DNA sequence: TGTGCCAGCAGCGCGGATTACGGGGAGCTGTTTTTT. It specifies CASSADYGELFF. The chain has TRBV11-2 and TRBJ2-2, with D hard to call. This CDR3 has 12 residues. The V end was cut by 5 bases, the J end by 7 bases, with 8 bases between. Germline assignment: CDR1 SGHAT and CDR2 FQNNGV.

The rearrangement links TRBV6-1 to TRBJ2-7; TRBD2 aligns across 10 bases. The germline CDR1 and CDR2 sequences are MNHNS and SASEGT. The CDR3 is made up of 14 amino acids. With V trimmed by 10 bases and J by 3 bases, 9 bases remained unmatched. This CDR3 reads CATGNLAGVYEQYF. CDR3 in DNA: TGTGCCACCGGTAACCTAGCGGGAGTCTACGAGCAGTACTTC.

With respect to this clonotype: A read error may account for a junction end that differs from germline. V and J are TRBV11-2 and TRBJ1-2, with D perhaps TRBD1 (5 bases). The germline CDR1 and CDR2 sequences are SGHAT and FQNNGV. The CDR3 spans 13 residues. CDR3 amino acids: CASTQAGGGGYTF. CDR3 DNA: TGCGCCAGCACCCAGGCGGGGGGTGGAGGCTACACCTTC.

In the case of this clonotype: One end of the junction varies from germline; a read error may be responsible. The rearrangement joins TRBV4-3 to TRBJ2-1; no firm D call. This CDR3 has 16 amino acids. Germline V CDR1 and CDR2: LGHNA, YSLEER. CDR3 nucleotides: TGCGCCAGCAGCCAAGATGCCTCAAACTCCTACAGTGAGCAGTTCTTC. Protein product: CASSQDASNSYSEQFF.

About this clonotype itself: At one boundary the junction diverges from the germline segment, which might be a read error. The rearrangement joins TRBV14 to TRBJ2-7, with a tentative D call TRBD2 (7 bases). The CDR3 has 15 amino acids. Germline V gene data show CDR1 as SGHDN and CDR2 as FVKESK. The DNA of the CDR3 is TGTGGCAGCAGCCAGGCGGCGGGGGCTGACTACGTACAGTACTTC. Protein sequence: CGSSQAAGADYVQYF.

J is TRBJ2-3 and V is TRBV11-2; 8 bases align to TRBD2. V lost 5 bases to trimming and J lost 15 bases; unmatched junction nucleotides: 22. CDR1 is SGHAT and CDR2 is FQNNGV in the germline V gene. The CDR3 extends over 16 amino acids. The CDR3 nucleotides read TGTGCCAGCAGCGCGGGGCTAGCGGGTATTGTTGATATGCATTATTTT. It translates to CASSAGLAGIVDMHYF.

The table lists this clonotype with many counts. V usage is TRBV9 and J usage is TRBJ2-7, with D perhaps TRBD1 (6 bases). Germline loops: CDR1 SGDLS, CDR2 YYNGEE. Trimming removed 3 bases at V and 4 bases at J, with 14 bases between. The CDR3 is made up of 14 amino acids. The CDR3 loop reads CASSETGQNYEQYF. The CDR3, as DNA: TGTGCCAGCAGCGAAACTGGACAGAATTACGAGCAGTACTTC.

The chain combines TRBV11-2 with TRBJ1-2; 7 nucleotides line up with TRBD1. The length of the CDR3 is 13 residues. Germline CDR1 is SGHAT and CDR2 is FQNNGV. The CDR3 nucleotides are TGTACCGCCACTCAGGGGGGGGGTGGAGGCTACACCTTC. Translation gives CTATQGGGGGYTF.

This clonotype was seen many times. The J gene is TRBJ2-2, the V gene TRBV7-3, with D perhaps TRBD1 (5 bases). Germline assignment: CDR1 SGHTA and CDR2 FQGTGA. The CDR3 has 15 amino acids. V lost 6 bases, J lost 4 bases, and 15 bases lay in between. CDR3 in amino acids: CASSLSPGSTGELFF. CDR3 nucleotide sequence: TGTGCCAGCAGTTTATCCCCAGGGTCCACCGGGGAGCTGTTTTTT.

The chain recombines TRBV7-9 with TRBJ1-3; D may be TRBD1 (6 bases). Trimming pared 9 bases from V and 4 bases from J, leaving 22 bases between. In germline, CDR1 is SEHNR, CDR2 FQNEAQ (reference sequence). This CDR3 is built from 16 residues. The CDR3 region has the DNA TGTGCCAGAAGCCATCCGGGACAAGGCTCCGGAAACACCATATATTTT. Translated: CARSHPGQGSGNTIYF.